The 9 T cell receptor beta chains given below trace back to one sample, sequenced in a study of OX40 agonist ivuxolimab in advanced cancers. Sequenced by immunoSEQ multiplex PCR; TCRdb stores in-frame clones only, minus some. The sample holds fewer than 35,000 clones, 60% to 75% seen once. The source material was CD4+ or CD8+ T cells sorted from blood, sampled in a trial of the OX40 agonist ivuxolimab. These receptors came from an adult with an advanced solid tumor such as melanoma, head and neck, liver or kidney cancer.

Comment on this clone: Different DNA sequences within this sample yield the same CDR3. The chain carries TRBV12-5 and TRBJ1-1; no definite D call. The CDR3 runs 15 residues. Germline CDR1 and CDR2: LGHNT and FRNRAP. V was shortened by 0 bases and J by 1 base, with 9 bases between the two germline ends. The CDR3 DNA reads TGTGCTAGTGGTTTGGTACTCGCACAGAACACTGAAGCTTTCTTT. Its protein is CASGLVLAQNTEAFF.

The V call is TRBV29-1, the J call TRBJ2-7; D ambiguous. The germline V gene has CDR1 SQVTM and CDR2 ANQGSEA. The V end was cut by 4 bases, the J end by 3 bases, with 13 bases between. The CDR3 loop spans 13 amino acids. CDR3 sequence (DNA): TGCAGCGTTGTCTCCGGGCGCAACTACGAGCAGTACTTC. Amino acid sequence: CSVVSGRNYEQYF.

The chain links TRBV27 to TRBJ1-1; D is ambiguous. CDR3 length equals 14 residues. V lost 3 bases and J 6 bases, leaving 14 bases between the germline ends. From germline, CDR1 is MNHEY and CDR2 SMNVEV (reference sequence). In DNA form, the CDR3 reads TGTGCCAGCAGTTTGAGGGCAGAAAGCGCTGAAGCTTTCTTT. It encodes CASSLRAESAEAFF.

This chain uses TRBV5-1 with TRBJ1-2; D call uncertain. Germline V lookup: CDR1 SGHRS, CDR2 YFSETQ. The CDR3 covers 16 residues. V lost 4 bases and J 2 bases, leaving 18 bases between the germline ends. CDR3 amino acids: CASSPFWTLGNYGYTF. In DNA form, the CDR3 reads TGCGCCAGCAGCCCGTTCTGGACCTTAGGGAACTATGGCTACACCTTC.

J is TRBJ2-1 and V is TRBV20-1; the D is unclear. In germline, CDR1 is DFQATT, CDR2 SNEGSKA (reference sequence). V lost 3 bases and J 6 bases, leaving 6 bases between the germline ends. The CDR3 runs 11 residues. This chain's CDR3 is CSARFANEQFF. In DNA form, the CDR3 reads TGCAGTGCTAGGTTCGCCAATGAGCAGTTCTTC.

The chain recombines TRBV5-4 with TRBJ1-1, with D perhaps TRBD1 (6 bases). Germline CDR1 reads SGHNT; CDR2 reads YYREEE (reference sequence). CDR3 length equals 11 residues. Trimming stripped 5 bases from V and 9 bases from J, with 11 bases between. The CDR3 region is CASRQGGKAFF. The CDR3 nucleotides are TGTGCCAGCAGGCAAGGGGGAAAAGCTTTCTTT. The full variable domain, in which reference TRBV5-4 and TRBJ1-1 provide the parts outside the CDR3, is ETGVTQSPTHLIKTRGQQVTLRCSSQSGHNTVSWYQQALGQGPQFIFQYYREEENGRGNFPPRFSGLQFPNYSSELNVNALELDDSALYLCASRQGGKAFFGQGTRLTVV.

This chain uses TRBV5-6 with TRBJ1-4; D ambiguous. The V gene lost 1 base and the J gene lost 5 bases, with 6 bases spanning the gap. CDR1 is SGHDT and CDR2 is YYEEEE in the germline V gene. CDR3 length: 13 residues. The CDR3 spells CASSLPTNEKLFF. CDR3 nucleotides: TGTGCCAGCAGCTTGCCGACGAATGAAAAACTGTTTTTT.

J is TRBJ2-3 and V is TRBV4-2; 10 nucleotides align to TRBD2. V gave up 2 bases and J gave up 6 bases; unmatched junction bases: 8. Germline V gives CDR1 LGHNA, CDR2 YNFKEQ. This CDR3 is 16 amino acids long. CDR3 loop: CASSQPIAGGLDTQYF. DNA for the CDR3: TGTGCCAGCAGCCAACCAATAGCGGGGGGTTTGGATACGCAGTATTTT.

The sample holds one count of this clone. The chain is built from TRBV7-2 and TRBJ1-1; D is unresolved. The V end was cut by 5 bases, the J end by 6 bases, with 16 bases between. The CDR3 runs to 14 residues. Germline CDR1 and CDR2: SGHTA and FQGNSA. The CDR3: CASSLIFGGSEAFF. CDR3 nucleotide sequence: TGTGCCAGCAGCCTAATATTTGGAGGGTCTGAAGCTTTCTTT. The full variable domain, in which reference TRBV7-2 and TRBJ1-1 provide the parts outside the CDR3, is GAGVSQSPSNKVTEKGKDVELRCDPISGHTALYWYRQSLGQGLEFLIYFQGNSAPDKSGLPSDRFSAERTGGSVSTLTIQRTQQEDSAVYLCASSLIFGGSEAFFGQGTRLTVV.